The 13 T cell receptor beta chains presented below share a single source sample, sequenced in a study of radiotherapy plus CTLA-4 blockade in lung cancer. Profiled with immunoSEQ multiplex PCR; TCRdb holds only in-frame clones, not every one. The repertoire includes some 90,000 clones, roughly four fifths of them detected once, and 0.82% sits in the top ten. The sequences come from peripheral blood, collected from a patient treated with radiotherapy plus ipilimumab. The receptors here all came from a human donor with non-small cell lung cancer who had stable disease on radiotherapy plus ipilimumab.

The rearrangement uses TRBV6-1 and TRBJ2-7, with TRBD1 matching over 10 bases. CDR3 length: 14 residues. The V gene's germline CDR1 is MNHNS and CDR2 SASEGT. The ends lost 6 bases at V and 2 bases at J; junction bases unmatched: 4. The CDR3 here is CASSDRGLTYEQYF. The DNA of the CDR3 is TGTGCCAGCAGCGACAGGGGGCTCACCTACGAGCAGTACTTC.

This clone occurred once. CDR3 sequence: CASSPGARSPGEQFF. CDR3 in DNA: TGTGCCAGCAGCCCCGGGGCCAGGAGCCCTGGTGAGCAGTTCTTC. The chain uses TRBV6-5 and TRBJ2-1; possibly TRBD1 or TRBD2 for D (5 bases each). The CDR3 loop spans 15 amino acids. Looked up from germline, CDR1 is MNHEY and CDR2 is SVGAGI. Trimming left V 6 bases short and J 9 bases short, with 21 bases between.

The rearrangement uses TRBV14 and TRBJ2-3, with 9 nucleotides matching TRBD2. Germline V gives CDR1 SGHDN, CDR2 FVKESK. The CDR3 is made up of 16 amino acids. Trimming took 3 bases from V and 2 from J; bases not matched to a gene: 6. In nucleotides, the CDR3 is TGTGCCAGCAGCCACAGGGGACTAGCCCCCACAGATACGCAGTATTTT. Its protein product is CASSHRGLAPTDTQYF.

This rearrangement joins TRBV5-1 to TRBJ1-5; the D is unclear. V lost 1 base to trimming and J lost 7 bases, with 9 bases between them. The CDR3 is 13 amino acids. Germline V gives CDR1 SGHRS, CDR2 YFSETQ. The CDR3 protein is CASSLQDGQPQHF. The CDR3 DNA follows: TGCGCCAGCAGCTTGCAGGACGGCCAGCCCCAGCATTTT.

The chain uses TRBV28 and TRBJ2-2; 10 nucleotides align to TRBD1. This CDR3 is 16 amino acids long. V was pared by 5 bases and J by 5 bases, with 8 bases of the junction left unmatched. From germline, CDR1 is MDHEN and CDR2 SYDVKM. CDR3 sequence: CASSPETGGATGELFF. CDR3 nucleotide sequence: TGTGCCAGCAGTCCCGAGACAGGGGGCGCGACCGGGGAGCTGTTTTTT. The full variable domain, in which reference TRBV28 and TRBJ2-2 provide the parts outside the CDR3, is DVKVTQSSRYLVKRTGEKVFLECVQDMDHENMFWYRQDPGLGLRLIYFSYDVKMKEKGDIPEGYSVSREKKERFSLILESASTNQTSMYLCASSPETGGATGELFFGEGSRLTVL.

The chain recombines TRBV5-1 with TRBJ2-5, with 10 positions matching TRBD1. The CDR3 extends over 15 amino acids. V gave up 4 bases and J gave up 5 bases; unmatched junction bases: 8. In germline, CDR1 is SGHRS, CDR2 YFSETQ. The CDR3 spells CASSLGQGGIETQYF. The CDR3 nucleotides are TGCGCCAGCAGCCTTGGACAGGGGGGGATCGAGACCCAGTACTTC.

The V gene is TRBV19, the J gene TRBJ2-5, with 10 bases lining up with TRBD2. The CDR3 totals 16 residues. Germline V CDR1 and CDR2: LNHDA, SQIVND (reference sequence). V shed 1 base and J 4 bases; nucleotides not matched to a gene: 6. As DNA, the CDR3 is TGTGCCAGTAGTATAGTCAGCTTAGCGGGGGGAGAGACCCAGTACTTC. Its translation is CASSIVSLAGGETQYF.

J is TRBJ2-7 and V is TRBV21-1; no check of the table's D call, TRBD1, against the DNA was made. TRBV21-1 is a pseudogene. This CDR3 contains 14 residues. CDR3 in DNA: TGTGCCAGCAGCTTAACAGGGGAACGGTACGAGCAGTACTTC. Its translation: CASSLTGERYEQYF.

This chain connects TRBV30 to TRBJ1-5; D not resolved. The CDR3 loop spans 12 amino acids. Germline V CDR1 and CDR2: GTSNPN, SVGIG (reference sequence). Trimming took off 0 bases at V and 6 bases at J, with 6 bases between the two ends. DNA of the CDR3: TGTGCCTGGAGTGTAGGAGCTCAGCCCCAGCATTTT. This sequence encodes CAWSVGAQPQHF. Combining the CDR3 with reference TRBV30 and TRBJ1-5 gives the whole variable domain SQTIHQWPATLVQPVGSPLSLECTVEGTSNPNLYWYRQAAGRGLQLLFYSVGIGQISSEVPQNLSASRPQDRQFILSSKKLLLSDSGFYLCAWSVGAQPQHFGDGTRLSIL.

In nucleotides, the CDR3 is TGTGCCAGCAGCCAAGCGAGGGAGGGTCTGAACACCGGGGAGCTGTTTTTT. Its translation: CASSQAREGLNTGELFF. This chain connects TRBV14 to TRBJ2-2; 7 bases are shared with TRBD2. Germline V gene data show CDR1 as SGHDN and CDR2 as FVKESK. CDR3 size: 17 residues. The V segment lost 1 base and the J segment 1 base; nucleotides outside the gene matches: 6.

The chain's CDR3 is CAISVEGFEQYF. As DNA, the CDR3 is TGTGCCATCAGTGTAGAAGGGTTCGAGCAGTACTTC. V gene TRBV10-3 combines with J gene TRBJ2-7, with D unclear. The V end lost 4 bases, the J end lost 6 bases, and 10 bases lay between the germline ends. The germline V gene has CDR1 ENHRY and CDR2 SYGVKD. The CDR3 spans 12 residues.

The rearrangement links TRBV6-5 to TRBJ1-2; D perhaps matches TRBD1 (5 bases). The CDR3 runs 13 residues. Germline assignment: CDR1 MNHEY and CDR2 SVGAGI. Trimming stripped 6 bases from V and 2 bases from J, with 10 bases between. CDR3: CASRATGNYGYTF. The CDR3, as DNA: TGTGCCAGCAGAGCAACAGGAAACTATGGCTACACCTTC.

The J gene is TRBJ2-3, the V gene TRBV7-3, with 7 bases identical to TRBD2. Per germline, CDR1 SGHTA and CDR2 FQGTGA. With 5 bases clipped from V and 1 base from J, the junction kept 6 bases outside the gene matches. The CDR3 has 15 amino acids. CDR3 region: CASSREAGRTDTQYF. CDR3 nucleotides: TGTGCCAGCAGCCGGGAAGCGGGACGCACAGATACGCAGTATTTT.